Each of the 26 T cell receptor beta chains below was sequenced from the same sample in a study of cytomegalovirus exposure and HLA in healthy donors. Use of 60 Vbeta and 13 Jbeta primers characterized the PCR. Profiling relied on immunoSEQ multiplex PCR, and the TCRdb table lists in-frame clones only, not all of them. The table has roughly 120,000 clones, about 76% seen once. The sequenced sample consisted of PBMCs. The origin of the receptors is a man aged 40-49 years in good health and CMV-seropositive.

This chain uses TRBV5-1 with TRBJ2-1; 9 bases agree with TRBD2. Germline values: CDR1 SGHRS, CDR2 YFSETQ. After removal of 0 bases from V and 2 bases from J, the junction contained 3 bases not matched to a gene. This CDR3 contains 16 residues. The CDR3 here is CASSLGGGRAYNEQFF. The CDR3 DNA reads TGCGCCAGCAGCTTGGGGGGCGGGAGGGCCTACAATGAGCAGTTCTTC.

There are a few counts of this clone. This sequence joins TRBV6-5 and TRBJ2-2; D is uncertain. Trimming shortened V by 4 bases and J by 6 bases, and 18 bases separated the two germline ends. Per the germline V gene, CDR1 is MNHEY and CDR2 is SVGAGI. The CDR3 runs 16 residues. The CDR3: CASSSTDLGFSGELFF. The DNA for the CDR3 is TGTGCCAGCAGTTCTACTGACCTAGGTTTCTCCGGGGAGCTGTTTTTT.

V is TRBV7-2 and J is TRBJ2-3, with D possibly matching TRBD1 (6 bases). Germline V lookup: CDR1 SGHTA, CDR2 FQGNSA. The CDR3 is 15 amino acids. Trimming pared 6 bases from V and 4 bases from J, leaving 17 bases between. This CDR3 reads CASRRTEVGPDTQYF. The CDR3 bases are TGTGCCAGCAGACGGACAGAGGTGGGCCCAGATACGCAGTATTTT.

The CDR3 here is CASSFHDKNTEAFF. CDR3 nucleotide sequence: TGCGCCAGCAGCTTTCATGACAAGAACACTGAAGCTTTCTTT. This chain uses TRBV5-1 with TRBJ1-1, with no clear D. Germline CDR1 is SGHRS and CDR2 is YFSETQ. The CDR3 spans 14 residues. The V end lost 2 bases, the J end lost 1 base, and 9 bases lay between the germline ends. The variable domain in full, with the rest retrieved from reference TRBV5-1 and TRBJ1-1, is KAGVTQTPRYLIKTRGQQVTLSCSPISGHRSVSWYQQTPGQGLQFLFEYFSETQRNKGNFPGRFSGRQFSNSRSEMNVSTLELGDSALYLCASSFHDKNTEAFFGQGTRLTVV.

The chain recombines TRBV5-6 with TRBJ1-3, with D maybe TRBD1 (5 bases). This CDR3 is built from 15 residues. V dropped 4 bases and J dropped 0 bases, with 11 bases sitting between them. Germline CDR1 reads SGHDT; CDR2 reads YYEEEE. CDR3 coding DNA: TGTGCCAGCAGCCACGGACACGGCTCTGGAAACACCATATATTTT. This encodes CASSHGHGSGNTIYF.

V is TRBV7-6 and J is TRBJ2-1, with D hard to call. V lost 5 bases and J lost 8, with 10 bases in between. The CDR3 extends over 12 amino acids. Germline-derived CDR1 and CDR2 are SGHVS and FNYEAQ. This CDR3 reads CASSVYSDEQFF. The CDR3, as DNA: TGTGCCAGCAGCGTATATTCGGATGAGCAGTTCTTC.

V usage is TRBV5-1 and J usage is TRBJ2-3; 9 bases map to TRBD2. Germline lookup yields CDR1 SGHRS and CDR2 YFSETQ. This CDR3 is built from 15 residues. V lost 7 bases, J lost 0 bases, and 6 bases stayed unmatched. The CDR3 is CASAVAGASTDTQYF. The CDR3, as DNA: TGCGCCAGCGCAGTAGCGGGGGCTAGCACAGATACGCAGTATTTT.

The V call is TRBV29-1, the J call TRBJ2-3; 12 bases are a match to TRBD1. There are 16 residues in the CDR3. Germline CDR1 reads SQVTM; CDR2 reads ANQGSEA. The V and J ends lost 3 bases and 5 bases, in that order; junction bases with no gene match: 9. CDR3 region: CSVEVRDRGQVDTQYF. Here the CDR3 DNA reads TGCAGCGTTGAGGTCCGGGACAGGGGGCAGGTAGATACGCAGTATTTT.

This chain's CDR3 is CASSFDSPNSPLHF. The CDR3 DNA reads as TGTGCCAGCAGCTTCGACAGTCCCAATTCACCCCTCCACTTT. The J gene is TRBJ1-6, the V gene TRBV6-5; tentative D call: TRBD1 (5 bases). V shed 6 bases and J shed 7 bases, with 13 bases lying between them. Germline assignment: CDR1 MNHEY and CDR2 SVGAGI. This CDR3 spans 14 amino acids.

CDR3 region: CASSLDGGSYEQYF. The CDR3 region has the DNA TGTGCCAGCAGCTTGGACGGGGGTTCCTACGAGCAGTACTTC. V usage is TRBV5-5 and J usage is TRBJ2-7; possibly TRBD2 for D (6 bases). Deletions cut 0 bases from V and 1 base from J, with 8 bases between. CDR1 and CDR2 (germline): SGHKS, YYEKEE (reference sequence). CDR3 length equals 14 residues.

This rearrangement joins TRBV7-6 to TRBJ2-5; D possibly corresponds to TRBD1 (7 bases). V lost 2 bases and J 4 bases, leaving 11 bases between the germline ends. CDR3 size: 14 residues. Per germline, CDR1 SGHVS and CDR2 FNYEAQ. This chain's CDR3 is CASSLQGGGETQYF. The CDR3 bases are TGTGCCAGCAGCTTACAGGGGGGCGGAGAGACCCAGTACTTC.

The V and J genes are TRBV6-5 and TRBJ2-3; D perhaps matches TRBD2 (5 bases). Trimming stripped 7 bases from V and 1 base from J, with 9 bases between. CDR1 and CDR2 from the germline V gene are MNHEY and SVGAGI. The CDR3 totals 13 residues. CDR3 loop: CASTREGTDTQYF. In nucleotides, the CDR3 is TGTGCCAGCACACGGGAAGGCACAGATACGCAGTATTTT.

The chain links TRBV7-9 to TRBJ2-7; D not resolved. Trimming stripped 1 base from V and 2 bases from J, with 9 bases between. Germline values: CDR1 SEHNR, CDR2 FQNEAQ (reference sequence). The CDR3 is 14 amino acids. The CDR3 protein is CASSLGDTAYEQYF. The CDR3, as DNA: TGTGCCAGCAGCTTAGGAGACACTGCCTACGAGCAGTACTTC.

J is TRBJ1-5 and V is TRBV28, with D possibly matching TRBD1 (6 bases). The germline V and J ends were trimmed by 3 bases and 7 bases, with 16 bases remaining between them. Germline CDR1 MDHEN, CDR2 SYDVKM. There are 15 residues in the CDR3. CDR3 amino acids: CASSFASTGRQPQHF. In DNA form, the CDR3 reads TGTGCCAGCAGTTTCGCCTCTACAGGGCGACAGCCCCAGCATTTT.

In regard to this clone: Relative to the germline gene, one junction end is altered; a read error may explain this. The DNA for the CDR3 is TGTGCCAGCATCTGGGAGGCTCCCCGGGACTTC. Amino acids: CASIWEAPRDF. The rearrangement links TRBV6-4 to TRBJ2-5, with D possibly being TRBD2 (6 bases). CDR3 size: 11 residues. Germline V gives CDR1 MRHNA, CDR2 SNTAGT.

The V call is TRBV9, the J call TRBJ2-5; TRBD1 is a possible D gene (6 bases). V was trimmed by 3 bases and J by 2 bases, leaving 11 bases between them. Germline values: CDR1 SGDLS, CDR2 YYNGEE. The CDR3 contains 14 residues. For the CDR3, the DNA is TGTGCCAGCAGCGCCACAGGGCTTCAAGAGACCCAGTACTTC. Residues: CASSATGLQETQYF.

This clone occurred a few times. The chain employs TRBV4-1 and TRBJ1-2; no reliable D call. Trimming cost V 4 bases and J 7 bases, with 4 bases left between them. Germline V gene sequence: CDR1 MGHRA, CDR2 YSYEKL. CDR3 length equals 10 residues. This chain's CDR3 is CASSPVGYTF. The CDR3 coding sequence is TGCGCCAGCAGCCCGGTTGGCTACACCTTC.

The chain is built from TRBV5-1 and TRBJ2-7, with 8 nucleotides matching TRBD2. Looked up from germline, CDR1 is SGHRS and CDR2 is YFSETQ. V was pared by 0 bases and J by 6 bases, with 8 bases of the junction left unmatched. The CDR3 totals 15 residues. CDR3 coding DNA: TGCGCCAGCAGCTTGGCGGGACTAGAAGTATCCGAGCAGTACTTC. Its protein is CASSLAGLEVSEQYF.

The rearrangement links TRBV7-2 to TRBJ1-1; a weak D match, TRBD1 (5 bases). This CDR3 spans 15 amino acids. Trimming pared 1 base from V and 3 bases from J, leaving 12 bases between. CDR1 is SGHTA and CDR2 is FQGNSA in the germline V gene. CDR3 in amino acids: CASSLDGGGYTEAFF. CDR3 coding DNA: TGTGCCAGCAGCTTAGATGGGGGAGGGTACACTGAAGCTTTCTTT.

Only a few counts were recorded for this clone. This sequence joins TRBV5-1 and TRBJ2-5; D remains ambiguous. V lost 4 bases and J 2 bases, leaving 9 bases between the germline ends. This CDR3 has 13 amino acids. CDR1 and CDR2 from the germline V gene are SGHRS and YFSETQ. CDR3 sequence: CASSPASQETQYF. Written as DNA, the CDR3 is TGCGCCAGCAGCCCCGCGAGTCAAGAGACCCAGTACTTC.

This clone was recorded only once. The chain couples TRBV7-9 to TRBJ2-1, with 9 positions matching TRBD2. From germline, CDR1 is SEHNR and CDR2 FQNEAQ (reference sequence). The CDR3 is 18 residues long. With 1 base clipped from V and 3 bases from J, the junction kept 10 bases outside the gene matches. CDR3 sequence: CASSLGASGTFSYNEQFF. Written as DNA, the CDR3 is TGTGCCAGCAGCTTAGGAGCTAGCGGGACGTTTAGCTACAATGAGCAGTTCTTC.

The CDR3, as DNA: TGCGCCAGCAGCCTGGGACTAGCGGGAGGTGGAGCCTCCTACAATGAGCAGTTCTTC. Translated, it gives CASSLGLAGGGASYNEQFF. The genes are TRBV5-1 and TRBJ2-1, with TRBD2 identical over 15 bases. The CDR3 is 19 residues long. J was trimmed by 0 bases and V by 4 bases; bases with no gene match: 8. The germline CDR1 and CDR2 sequences are SGHRS and YFSETQ.

This clone appeared a few times. The rearrangement links TRBV28 to TRBJ2-3, with D tentatively TRBD1 (6 bases). CDR3 length equals 15 residues. Germline V gene lookup returns CDR1 MDHEN and CDR2 SYDVKM. Trimming stripped 6 bases from V and 4 bases from J, with 17 bases between. The CDR3 nucleotides read TGTGCCAGCAGGTGGGCCAGGGGCCTCTCAGATACGCAGTATTTT. Residues: CASRWARGLSDTQYF.

This clone occurred a few times. The rearrangement uses TRBV2 and TRBJ2-1; possible D gene TRBD2, 6 bases. Germline V gene sequence: CDR1 SNHLY, CDR2 FYNNEI. The CDR3 runs to 14 residues. The ends were cut back, 9 bases at V and 7 bases at J, with 19 bases in the middle. CDR3 region: CASFGGTGSNEQFF. The CDR3 coding sequence is TGTGCCAGTTTTGGAGGGACCGGGTCGAATGAGCAGTTCTTC.

This clone has a handful of counts. This rearrangement joins TRBV7-2 to TRBJ2-5, with 10 bases matching TRBD1. CDR3 length: 17 amino acids. CDR1 is SGHTA and CDR2 is FQGNSA in the germline V gene. The J segment lost 2 bases and the V segment lost 0 bases, leaving 6 bases of the junction unmatched. CDR3 protein: CASSLARGGQGQETQYF. The CDR3, as DNA: TGTGCCAGCAGCTTAGCTCGCGGGGGACAGGGGCAAGAGACCCAGTACTTC.

This sequence joins TRBV11-2 and TRBJ2-7; a weak D match, TRBD2 (6 bases). This CDR3 contains 13 residues. Germline V gene data show CDR1 as SGHAT and CDR2 as FQNNGV. V was clipped by 3 bases and J by 10 bases, with 16 bases between them. The CDR3, as DNA: TGTGCCAGCAGCTTGGGGGGTTCCATACCCCAGTACTTC. This encodes CASSLGGSIPQYF.